The 13 T cell receptor beta chains listed next were all sequenced from one sample in a study of post-analysis software for immune sequencing data. Included in the TCR beta cDNA libraries were unique molecular identifiers. One entry per CDR3 protein results from TCRdb running MiXCR on the PCR reads. There are 150,000 to 200,000 distinct CDR3 sequences in the sample; around 34% occur only once, and roughly 28% lies in the top ten. This specimen consisted of blood, obtained after autologous hematopoietic stem cell transplantation. Receptor source: a girl aged 5-17 years with multiple sclerosis.

Only a few counts were recorded for this clonotype. This rearrangement joins TRBV29-1 to TRBJ1-1; 10 bases agree with TRBD1. Germline trimming cut 7 bases from V and 3 bases from J; bases unmatched to any gene: 5. This CDR3 has 13 amino acids. In germline, CDR1 is SQVTM, CDR2 ANQGSEA. The chain's CDR3 is CSAADRGYTEAFF. The CDR3 coding sequence is TGCAGCGCCGCGGACAGGGGGTACACTGAAGCTTTCTTT.

This clonotype showed up just a few times. V is TRBV29-1 and J is TRBJ1-2; no clear D gene. V lost 3 bases to trimming and J lost 2 bases, with 7 bases between them. The CDR3 extends over 12 amino acids. Germline CDR1 is SQVTM and CDR2 is ANQGSEA. The CDR3 loop reads CSVETVNYGYTF. For the CDR3, the DNA is TGCAGCGTTGAGACGGTGAACTATGGCTACACCTTC.

This clonotype showed up just a few times. The CDR3 DNA sequence: TGTGCCAGCAGCGACCGACTGGGACAGCGAACCTACGAGCAGTACTTC. Amino acids: CASSDRLGQRTYEQYF. The V gene is TRBV7-8, the J gene TRBJ2-7; TRBD1 matches 7 bases. V lost 5 bases, J lost 2 bases, and 12 bases stayed unmatched. This CDR3 has 16 amino acids. Germline CDR1 and CDR2: SGHVS and FQNEAQ.

Details on this clonotype: A much larger clone differs by one base, so this may be a read error. The chain has TRBV12-3 or TRBV12-4 and TRBJ2-3, with a possible D match to TRBD1 (5 bases). V was clipped by 6 bases and J by 2 bases, with 9 bases between them. The CDR3 loop spans 13 amino acids. In DNA form, the CDR3 reads TGTGCCAGCAGCAGGGTCCTCACAGATACGCAGTATTTT. Protein sequence: CASSRVLTDTQYF.

The chain combines TRBV28 with TRBJ2-1; 13 positions match TRBD2. The germline CDR1 and CDR2 sequences are MDHEN and SYDVKM. V was pared by 8 bases and J by 9 bases, with 13 bases of the junction left unmatched. The CDR3 covers 16 residues. DNA of the CDR3: TGTGCCAGCGTTTCCATAAAGGGACTAGCGGGGCTTGAGCAGTTCTTC. It translates to CASVSIKGLAGLEQFF.

This clonotype was detected only a few times. The gene calls are TRBV11-2 and TRBJ1-2, with D perhaps TRBD1 (5 bases). Deletions cut 6 bases from V and 5 bases from J, with 13 bases between. CDR3 size: 13 residues. The germline gives CDR1 SGHAT, CDR2 FQNNGV. The CDR3 loop is CASRAGTEYGYTF. The CDR3 DNA is TGTGCCAGCAGGGCCGGGACGGAGTATGGCTACACCTTC.

This clonotype was seen once. The chain has TRBV12-3 or TRBV12-4 and TRBJ1-5; perhaps TRBD1 as D (6 bases). V lost 6 bases to trimming and J lost 7 bases, with 13 bases between them. This CDR3 comprises 13 residues. The CDR3 is CASRMNRVQPQHF. CDR3 sequence (DNA): TGTGCCAGCAGGATGAACAGGGTCCAGCCCCAGCATTTT.

The chain combines TRBV27 with TRBJ2-2, with 7 positions matching TRBD2. Germline lookup yields CDR1 MNHEY and CDR2 SMNVEV (reference sequence). The CDR3 totals 17 residues. V lost 3 bases to trimming and J lost 2 bases; unmatched junction nucleotides: 9. The chain's CDR3 is CASSFFGASGNTGELFF. CDR3 nucleotide sequence: TGTGCCAGCAGTTTTTTTGGGGCTAGCGGAAACACCGGGGAGCTGTTTTTT.

The gene calls are TRBV20-1 and TRBJ2-3, with 9 bases that match TRBD1. V dropped 3 bases and J dropped 2; count of bases not matched to a gene: 18. Germline V CDR1 and CDR2: DFQATT, SNEGSKA (reference sequence). The CDR3 sequence is 19 residues long. This CDR3 reads CSARKRDRDSQLVTDTQYF. The CDR3 region has the DNA TGCAGTGCTAGGAAGCGGGACAGGGATTCGCAACTAGTCACAGATACGCAGTATTTT.

The chain combines TRBV29-1 with TRBJ2-1; D gene unclear. Germline V CDR1 and CDR2: SQVTM, ANQGSEA. V dropped 4 bases and J dropped 6 bases, with 7 bases sitting between them. The CDR3 extends over 11 amino acids. DNA of the CDR3: TGCAGCGTTGCTTGGCCCAATGAGCAGTTCTTC. This sequence encodes CSVAWPNEQFF.

V is TRBV7-9 and J is TRBJ2-7; D not resolved. The germline V gene encodes CDR1 SEHNR and CDR2 FQNEAQ (reference sequence). Trimming cost V 8 bases and J 4 bases, with 12 bases left between them. The CDR3 totals 12 residues. Here the CDR3 reads CASSPDRYEQYF. The CDR3 DNA reads as TGTGCCAGCTCACCGGACCGATACGAGCAGTACTTC.

This clonotype was found many times. This rearrangement joins TRBV6-5 to TRBJ2-7; D possibly matches TRBD1 or TRBD2 (6 bases each). Germline V gene data show CDR1 as MNHEY and CDR2 as SVGAGI. Deletions cut 0 bases from V and 0 bases from J, with 9 bases between. The CDR3 is 15 amino acids. The CDR3 DNA is TGTGCCAGCAGTTACTCACAGGGACTCTCCTACGAGCAGTACTTC. This encodes CASSYSQGLSYEQYF.

The chain is built from TRBV20-1 and TRBJ1-5; D unclear. Deletions cut 3 bases from V and 5 bases from J, with 14 bases between. The germline V gene encodes CDR1 DFQATT and CDR2 SNEGSKA (reference sequence). CDR3 length: 14 residues. Here the CDR3 reads CSASSDLKYQPQHF. In DNA form, the CDR3 reads TGCAGTGCTAGCTCGGACCTCAAGTATCAGCCCCAGCATTTT.